The subject of this entry is one T cell receptor (beta chain). Its antigen specificity is not known. Qualities for individual bases were not recorded, and no much larger clone is one base off. TCRbeta CDR3 regions were amplified from genomic DNA using the immunoSEQ Assay, a bias-controlled multiplex PCR. The published analysis was carried out like this. Within the assay, amplification of reference gene primers was used to estimate how many nucleated cells each sample contained. To quantify the absolute abundance of each unique TCRbeta CDR3 rearrangement, sequence reads were collapsed and filtered. For each sample, productive Simpson clonality was calculated by taking the square root of Simpson's diversity index across productive rearrangements. TCRdb took over this immuneACCESS table, retaining in-frame rearrangements with V and J assigned. Such tables are incomplete; in checked studies, under half of the missing clones stem from an unresolved V gene, and the remainder is unexplained. V and J calls and clone size are as listed in that table; D and trimming were resolved from the DNA. In all, the sample holds approximately 90,000 clones, and about three quarters of those were seen once. Of the sample, almost 50% falls within the top ten clones.

The record originates from a study of blood T cell repertoires in COVID-19 (dated by TCRdb to about 2020). In terms of the full investigation: The collaborator samples originated in the United States, Italy and Spain and spanned the acute and convalescent phases of COVID-19. The material from the prospective study consisted of cDNA or gDNA derived from T cells, B-cell-depleted T cells, or PBMCs. The dataset comprised deeply sampled blood TCRbeta repertoires from subjects exposed to, actively infected with, or recovered from COVID-19. The repertoires were released in a freely available public database meant as a resource for research on the immune response to SARS-CoV-2. The samples were drawn from two sources: the first 160 participants of the ongoing ImmuneRACE study, and over 950 subjects contributed by 6 global collaborators. A de-identified subject ID, COVID-19 status, age in years and sex were almost always included in the sample metadata. Where HLA class I and class II types were available, the types were taken from metadata supplied by the sample provider, not from assay-based typing. Overall study results and their limits: The quantity of clinical and demographic metadata differed by source and by participant and was supplied without curation.

V gives up 0 bases and J gives up 5 bases, and the segment between their germline ends measures 13 bases. Including the terminal cysteine and phenylalanine, the CDR3 comprises 15 residues. Only the CDR3 region is kept as DNA, spanning 45 bases read in frame from base 1. Per the germline V gene, KGHSH is the CDR1 and LQKENI is the CDR2. The collaborating institutions used their own protocols to collect whole blood in K2EDTA tubes. For TCRbeta analysis, collaborators shipped samples in one of three forms: frozen whole blood, isolated PBMCs, or DNA extracted from either of those sample types. This chain is built from TRBV18 and TRBJ2-5, and TRBD2 may be the D gene, going by 7 matching bases. Sequenced material: peripheral blood. The origin of this receptor is a human donor in a cohort sampled during active COVID-19. The CDR3: CASSPPGGGGETQYF. The DNA reads TGTGCCAGCTCACCACCTGGCGGGGGCGGGGAGACCCAGTACTTC.